Shown below are 10 T cell receptor beta chains from a single sample sequenced in a study of T cells in Graves' hyperthyroidism and ophthalmopathy. Amplified TCR beta CDR3 regions derived from RNA transcripts. When the TCR CDR3 underwent first-round RT-PCR, the HTBI primer set was used. Each CDR3 protein is one row after TCRdb ran MiXCR on the multiplex PCR reads. The data show more than 450,000 distinct CDR3 sequences, 20% seen once. Material for sequencing was blood. The receptors here all came from a man aged 35 to 55 with Graves' ophthalmopathy.

This clonotype was found a few times. This chain joins TRBV5-1 and TRBJ1-4; no reliable D call. CDR1 and CDR2 (germline): SGHRS, YFSETQ. The CDR3 loop spans 15 amino acids. Trimming shortened V by 4 bases and J by 2 bases, and 12 bases separated the two germline ends. The CDR3 region is CASSPDGRTNEKLFF. For the CDR3, the DNA is TGCGCCAGCAGCCCGGATGGGAGGACTAATGAAAAACTGTTTTTT.

The CDR3 loop reads CASSEGDYGYTF. The CDR3 bases are TGCGCCAGCAGTGAGGGGGACTATGGCTACACCTTC. This rearrangement joins TRBV10-2 to TRBJ1-2; no definite D call. V dropped 2 bases and J dropped 3 bases, with 4 bases sitting between them. The CDR3 consists of 12 residues. CDR1 WSHSY and CDR2 SAAADI come from the germline V gene.

Only a few counts were recorded for this clonotype. The chain combines TRBV30 with TRBJ1-2; possible D gene TRBD1, 5 bases. Trimming left V 3 bases short and J 2 bases short, with 7 bases between. Germline CDR1 and CDR2: GTSNPN and SVGIG (reference sequence). The CDR3 is made up of 12 amino acids. In DNA, the CDR3 is TGTGCCTGGAGGGGGCAGAACTATGGCTACACCTTC. Its translation is CAWRGQNYGYTF.

In its sample, this clonotype was seen many times. The chain couples TRBV30 to TRBJ2-5, with D perhaps TRBD1 (6 bases). CDR1 and CDR2 (germline): GTSNPN, SVGIG (reference sequence). Trimming stripped 8 bases from V and 0 bases from J, with 13 bases between. The CDR3 is made up of 13 amino acids. The CDR3 sequence: CAGNTGNQETQYF. The CDR3 region has the DNA TGTGCCGGAAATACAGGGAACCAAGAGACCCAGTACTTC. Supplemented by reference TRBV30 and TRBJ2-5, the full variable domain reads SQTIHQWPATLVQPVGSPLSLECTVEGTSNPNLYWYRQAAGRGLQLLFYSVGIGQISSEVPQNLSASRPQDRQFILSSKKLLLSDSGFYLCAGNTGNQETQYFGPGTRLLVL.

V and J are TRBV5-1 and TRBJ2-6, with TRBD2 matching over 13 bases. CDR3 size: 17 residues. J was trimmed by 1 base and V by 4 bases; bases with no gene match: 2. The germline gives CDR1 SGHRS, CDR2 YFSETQ. The CDR3, as DNA: TGCGCCAGCAGCCTGGGACTAGCGGGGTCTGGGGCCAACGTCCTGACTTTC. This gives the protein CASSLGLAGSGANVLTF.

This clonotype was counted ten times or more. The V and J genes are TRBV5-1 and TRBJ2-3; 8 bases fit TRBD1. Per germline, CDR1 SGHRS and CDR2 YFSETQ. With 0 bases clipped from V and 6 bases from J, the junction kept 6 bases outside the gene matches. This CDR3 has 15 amino acids. The CDR3 bases are TGCGCCAGCAGCTTGGAAGGGACAGGTTTCGATACGCAGTATTTT. Its protein product is CASSLEGTGFDTQYF.

Ten or more counts support this clonotype. This chain connects TRBV7-8 to TRBJ1-5; tentative D call: TRBD1 (6 bases). Germline CDR1 reads SGHVS; CDR2 reads FQNEAQ. Trimming cost V 0 bases and J 6 bases, with 15 bases left between them. The CDR3 covers 16 residues. Here the CDR3 reads CASSLATGKAGQPQHF. The CDR3 nucleotides read TGTGCCAGCAGCTTAGCAACAGGGAAGGCCGGTCAGCCCCAGCATTTT.

This clonotype showed up just a few times. The rearrangement joins TRBV7-9 to TRBJ2-1; possibly TRBD1 for D (6 bases). Germline CDR1 reads SEHNR; CDR2 reads FQNEAQ (reference sequence). Trimming took off 4 bases at V and 0 bases at J, with 13 bases between the two ends. This CDR3 comprises 16 residues. In DNA, the CDR3 is TGTGCCAGCAGCTCCGGACAGCTGAGCTCCTACAATGAGCAGTTCTTC. Its protein product is CASSSGQLSSYNEQFF.

A few counts support this clonotype. The V and J genes are TRBV7-9 and TRBJ2-7; TRBD2 is a possible D gene (6 bases). Germline V gene sequence: CDR1 SEHNR, CDR2 FQNEAQ (reference sequence). CDR3 size: 17 residues. Trimming left V 5 bases short and J 1 base short, with 21 bases between. CDR3 in amino acids: CASSTPARRGLSYEQYF. The CDR3 coding sequence is TGTGCCAGCAGCACCCCCGCCAGACGGGGGTTATCCTACGAGCAGTACTTC.

A few counts support this clonotype. J is TRBJ1-1 and V is TRBV20-1; D ambiguous. This CDR3 region has 15 residues. V lost 0 bases, J lost 1 base, and 12 bases lay in between. CDR1 and CDR2 from the germline V gene are DFQATT and SNEGSKA (reference sequence). The CDR3 bases are TGCAGTGCTAGAGATTTGAGGACTCCGAACACTGAAGCTTTCTTT. This codes for CSARDLRTPNTEAFF.